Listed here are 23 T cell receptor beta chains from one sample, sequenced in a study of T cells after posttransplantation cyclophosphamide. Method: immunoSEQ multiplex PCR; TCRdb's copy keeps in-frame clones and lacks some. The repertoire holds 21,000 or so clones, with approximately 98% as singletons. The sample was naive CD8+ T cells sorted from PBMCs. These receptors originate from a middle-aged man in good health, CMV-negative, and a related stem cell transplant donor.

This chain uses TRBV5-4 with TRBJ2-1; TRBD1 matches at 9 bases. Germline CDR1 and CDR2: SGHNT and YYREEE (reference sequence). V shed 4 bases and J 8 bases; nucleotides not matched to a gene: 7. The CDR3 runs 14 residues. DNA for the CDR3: TGTGCCAGCAGCAACCGGGACAGGGACGATGAGCAGTTCTTC. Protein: CASSNRDRDDEQFF.

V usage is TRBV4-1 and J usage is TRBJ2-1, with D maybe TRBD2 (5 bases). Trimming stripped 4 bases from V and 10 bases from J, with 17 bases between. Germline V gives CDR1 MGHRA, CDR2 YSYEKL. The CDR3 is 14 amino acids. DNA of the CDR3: TGCGCCAGCAGCCCCAATTTAGGAGGTCTCGAGCAGTTCTTC. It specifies CASSPNLGGLEQFF.

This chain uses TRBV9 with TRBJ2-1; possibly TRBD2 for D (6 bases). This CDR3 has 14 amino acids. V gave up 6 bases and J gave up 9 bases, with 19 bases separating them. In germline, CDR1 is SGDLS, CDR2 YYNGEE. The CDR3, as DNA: TGTGCCAGCAACCCCCCGGGGGAGCTCGGTGAGCAGTTCTTC. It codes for CASNPPGELGEQFF.

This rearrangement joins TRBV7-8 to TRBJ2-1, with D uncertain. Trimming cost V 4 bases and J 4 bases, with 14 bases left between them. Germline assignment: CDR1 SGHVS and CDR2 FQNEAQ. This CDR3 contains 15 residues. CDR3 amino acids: CASSSTATDYNEQFF. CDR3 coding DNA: TGTGCCAGCAGCTCGACCGCGACTGATTACAATGAGCAGTTCTTC.

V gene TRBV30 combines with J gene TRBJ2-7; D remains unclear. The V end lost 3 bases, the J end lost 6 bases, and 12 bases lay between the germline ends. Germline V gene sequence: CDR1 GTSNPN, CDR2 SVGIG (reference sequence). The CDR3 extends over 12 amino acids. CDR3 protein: CAWSLISLEQYF. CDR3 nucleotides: TGTGCCTGGAGCCTTATTAGTCTCGAGCAGTACTTC.

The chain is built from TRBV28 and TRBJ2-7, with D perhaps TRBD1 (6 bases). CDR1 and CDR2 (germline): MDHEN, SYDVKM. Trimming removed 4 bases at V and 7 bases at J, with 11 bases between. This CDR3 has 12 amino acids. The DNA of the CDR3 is TGTGCCAGCAGTTATGGGGGCTCGGAGCAGTACTTC. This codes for CASSYGGSEQYF.

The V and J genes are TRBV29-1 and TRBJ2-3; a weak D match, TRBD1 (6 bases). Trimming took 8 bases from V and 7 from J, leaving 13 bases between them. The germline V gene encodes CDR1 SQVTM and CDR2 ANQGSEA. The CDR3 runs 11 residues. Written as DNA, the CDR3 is TGCAGCCTAATCAGGGGATATACGCAGTATTTT. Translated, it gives CSLIRGYTQYF.

CDR3 nucleotides: TGTGCCAGCAGTTTAATGGGGCTAGATCACGACACCGGGGAGCTGTTTTTT. Translating gives CASSLMGLDHDTGELFF. This sequence joins TRBV28 and TRBJ2-2; TRBD1 might be the D (5 bases). The V end was cut by 2 bases, the J end by 3 bases, with 16 bases between. Germline CDR1 and CDR2: MDHEN and SYDVKM. The CDR3 runs to 17 residues.

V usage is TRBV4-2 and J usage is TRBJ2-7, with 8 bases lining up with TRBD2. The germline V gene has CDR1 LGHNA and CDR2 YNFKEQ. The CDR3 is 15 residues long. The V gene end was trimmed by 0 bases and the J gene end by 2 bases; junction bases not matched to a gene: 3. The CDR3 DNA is TGTGCCAGCAGCCAAGAAGGGACTAGACCCTACGAGCAGTACTTC. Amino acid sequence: CASSQEGTRPYEQYF.

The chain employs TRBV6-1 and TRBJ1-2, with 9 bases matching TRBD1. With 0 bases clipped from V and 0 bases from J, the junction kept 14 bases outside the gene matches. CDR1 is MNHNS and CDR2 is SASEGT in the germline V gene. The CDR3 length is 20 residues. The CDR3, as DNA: TGTGCCAGCAGTGAAGCTTTTGAAGCGGACAGGGGTAGGTCTAACTATGGCTACACCTTC. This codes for CASSEAFEADRGRSNYGYTF.

CDR3 region: CASSPLTGGGTEAFF. The CDR3 coding sequence is TGTGCCAGCAGTCCGCTGACAGGGGGGGGCACTGAAGCTTTCTTT. The chain combines TRBV27 with TRBJ1-1; 9 nucleotides align to TRBD1. Germline lookup yields CDR1 MNHEY and CDR2 SMNVEV (reference sequence). This CDR3 is built from 15 residues. J gave up 4 bases and V 5 bases, and 8 bases lay outside the gene matches.

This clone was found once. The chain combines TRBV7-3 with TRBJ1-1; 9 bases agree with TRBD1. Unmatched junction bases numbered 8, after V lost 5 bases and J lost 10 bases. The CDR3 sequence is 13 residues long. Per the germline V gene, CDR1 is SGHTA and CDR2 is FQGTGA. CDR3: CASSPQQGAGAFF. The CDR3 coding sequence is TGTGCCAGCAGCCCACAACAGGGGGCGGGAGCTTTCTTT.

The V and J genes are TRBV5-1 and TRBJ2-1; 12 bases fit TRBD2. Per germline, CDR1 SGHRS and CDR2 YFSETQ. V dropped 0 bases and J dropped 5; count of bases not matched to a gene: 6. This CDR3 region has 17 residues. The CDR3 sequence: CASSLGLAGVRHNEQFF. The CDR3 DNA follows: TGCGCCAGCAGCTTGGGACTAGCGGGAGTGAGGCACAATGAGCAGTTCTTC.

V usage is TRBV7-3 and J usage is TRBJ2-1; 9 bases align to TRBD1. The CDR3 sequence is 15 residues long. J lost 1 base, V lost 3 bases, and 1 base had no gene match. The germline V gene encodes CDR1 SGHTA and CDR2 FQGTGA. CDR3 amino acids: CASSFGQGSYNEQFF. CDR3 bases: TGTGCCAGCAGCTTCGGACAGGGGTCCTACAATGAGCAGTTCTTC.

The CDR3: CASSGQGPGELFF. Here the CDR3 DNA reads TGTGCCAGCAGTGGCCAGGGGCCCGGGGAGCTGTTTTTT. The chain combines TRBV25-1 with TRBJ2-2, with D possibly TRBD1 on 6 matching bases. V was pared by 4 bases and J by 6 bases, with 9 bases between. The length of the CDR3 is 13 residues. In germline, CDR1 is MGHDK, CDR2 SYGVNS. Full variable domain (rest looked up from reference TRBV25-1 and TRBJ2-2): EADIYQTPRYLVIGTGKKITLECSQTMGHDKMYWYQQDPGMELHLIHYSYGVNSTEKGDLSSESTVSRIRTEHFPLTLESARPSHTSQYLCASSGQGPGELFFGEGSRLTVL.

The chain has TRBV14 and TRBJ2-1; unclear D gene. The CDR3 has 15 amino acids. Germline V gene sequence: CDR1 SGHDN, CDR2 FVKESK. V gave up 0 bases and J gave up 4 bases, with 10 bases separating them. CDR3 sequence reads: CASSQDVTRYNEQFF. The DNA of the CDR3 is TGTGCCAGCAGCCAAGATGTCACCCGGTACAATGAGCAGTTCTTC.

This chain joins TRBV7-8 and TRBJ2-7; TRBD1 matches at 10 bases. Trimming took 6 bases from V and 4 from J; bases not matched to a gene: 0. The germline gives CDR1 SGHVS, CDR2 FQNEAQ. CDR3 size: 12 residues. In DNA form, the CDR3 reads TGTGCCAGCAGGGGACAGGGGTACGAGCAGTACTTC. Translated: CASRGQGYEQYF.

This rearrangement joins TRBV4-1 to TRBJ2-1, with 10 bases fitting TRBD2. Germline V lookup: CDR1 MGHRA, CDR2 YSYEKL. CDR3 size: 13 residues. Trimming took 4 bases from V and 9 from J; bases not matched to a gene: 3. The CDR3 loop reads CASSLGTSVEQFF. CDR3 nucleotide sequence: TGCGCCAGCAGCCTCGGGACTAGCGTTGAGCAGTTCTTC.

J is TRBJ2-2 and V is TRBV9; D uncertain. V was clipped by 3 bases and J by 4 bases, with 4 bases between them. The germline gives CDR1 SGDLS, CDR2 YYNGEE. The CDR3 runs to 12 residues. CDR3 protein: CASSAGTGELFF. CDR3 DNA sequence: TGTGCCAGCAGCGCCGGCACCGGGGAGCTGTTTTTT.

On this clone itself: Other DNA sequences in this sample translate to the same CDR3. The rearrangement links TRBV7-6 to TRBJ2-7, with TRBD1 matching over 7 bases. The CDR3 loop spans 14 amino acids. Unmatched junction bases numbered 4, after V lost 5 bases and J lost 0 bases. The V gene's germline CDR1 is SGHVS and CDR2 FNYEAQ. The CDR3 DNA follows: TGTGCCAGCAGCCCAAGGGACAGCTCCTACGAGCAGTACTTC. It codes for CASSPRDSSYEQYF.

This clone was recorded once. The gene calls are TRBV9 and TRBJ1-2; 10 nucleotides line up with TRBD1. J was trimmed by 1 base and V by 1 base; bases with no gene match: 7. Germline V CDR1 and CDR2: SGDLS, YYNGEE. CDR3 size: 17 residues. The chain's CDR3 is CASSVSGTGDYNYGYTF. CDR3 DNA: TGTGCCAGCAGCGTAAGCGGGACAGGGGACTATAACTATGGCTACACCTTC. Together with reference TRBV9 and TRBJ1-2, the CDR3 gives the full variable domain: DSGVTQTPKHLITATGQRVTLRCSPRSGDLSVYWYQQSLDQGLQFLIQYYNGEERAKGNILERFSAQQFPDLHSELNLSSLELGDSALYFCASSVSGTGDYNYGYTFGSGTRLTVV.

The CDR3 bases are TGTGCCAGCTCACCTTATCGACGGGTGGAGGACACTGAAGCTTTCTTT. It codes for CASSPYRRVEDTEAFF. This chain uses TRBV18 with TRBJ1-1; D gene uncertain. Trimming stripped 3 bases from V and 3 bases from J, with 17 bases between. In germline, CDR1 is KGHSH, CDR2 LQKENI. This CDR3 spans 16 amino acids. Full variable domain (rest looked up from reference TRBV18 and TRBJ1-1): NAGVMQNPRHLVRRRGQEARLRCSPMKGHSHVYWYRQLPEEGLKFMVYLQKENIIDESGMPKERFSAEFPKEGPSILRIQQVVRGDSAAYFCASSPYRRVEDTEAFFGQGTRLTVV.

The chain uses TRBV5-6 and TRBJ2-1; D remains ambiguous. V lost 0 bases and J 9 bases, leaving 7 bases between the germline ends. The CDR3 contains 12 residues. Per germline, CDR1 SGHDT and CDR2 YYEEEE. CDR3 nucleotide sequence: TGTGCCAGCAGCTTGGCCCCGCGTGAGCAGTTCTTC. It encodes CASSLAPREQFF.